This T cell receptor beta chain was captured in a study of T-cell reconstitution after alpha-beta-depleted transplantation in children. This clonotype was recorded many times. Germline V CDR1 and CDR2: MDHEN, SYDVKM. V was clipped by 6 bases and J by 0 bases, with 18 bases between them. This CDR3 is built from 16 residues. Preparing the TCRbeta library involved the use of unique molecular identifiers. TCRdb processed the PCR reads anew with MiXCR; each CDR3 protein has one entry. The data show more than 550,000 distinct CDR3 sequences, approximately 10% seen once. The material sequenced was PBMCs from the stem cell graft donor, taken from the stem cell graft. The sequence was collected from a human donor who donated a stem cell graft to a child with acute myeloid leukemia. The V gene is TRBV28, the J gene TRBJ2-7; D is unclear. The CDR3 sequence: CASSPPFALSSYEQYF. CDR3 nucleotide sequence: TGTGCCAGCAGCCCCCCTTTTGCGTTGAGCTCCTACGAGCAGTACTTC. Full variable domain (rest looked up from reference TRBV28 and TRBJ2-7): DVKVTQSSRYLVKRTGEKVFLECVQDMDHENMFWYRQDPGLGLRLIYFSYDVKMKEKGDIPEGYSVSREKKERFSLILESASTNQTSMYLCASSPPFALSSYEQYFGPGTRLTVT.